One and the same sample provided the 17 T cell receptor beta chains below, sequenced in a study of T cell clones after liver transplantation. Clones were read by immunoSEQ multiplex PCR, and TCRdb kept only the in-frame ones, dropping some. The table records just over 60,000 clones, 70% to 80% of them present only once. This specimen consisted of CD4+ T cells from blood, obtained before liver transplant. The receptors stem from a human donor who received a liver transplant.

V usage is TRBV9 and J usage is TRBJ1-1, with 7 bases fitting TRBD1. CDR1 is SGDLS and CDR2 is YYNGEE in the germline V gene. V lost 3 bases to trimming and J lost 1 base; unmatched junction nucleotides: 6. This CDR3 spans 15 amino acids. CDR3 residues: CASSARQGSNTEAFF. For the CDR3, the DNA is TGTGCCAGCAGCGCCAGACAGGGATCGAACACTGAAGCTTTCTTT.

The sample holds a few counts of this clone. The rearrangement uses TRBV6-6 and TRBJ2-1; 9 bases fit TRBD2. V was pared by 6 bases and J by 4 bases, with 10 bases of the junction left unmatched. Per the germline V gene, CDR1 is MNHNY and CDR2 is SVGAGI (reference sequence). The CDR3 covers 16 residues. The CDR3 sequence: CASRIRSGGIYNEQFF. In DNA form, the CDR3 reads TGTGCCAGCAGGATAAGGAGCGGGGGGATTTACAATGAGCAGTTCTTC.

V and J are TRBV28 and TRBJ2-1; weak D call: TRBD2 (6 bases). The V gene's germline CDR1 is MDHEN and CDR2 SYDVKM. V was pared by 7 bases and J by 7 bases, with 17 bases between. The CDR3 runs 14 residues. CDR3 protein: CASIAVVGRNEQFF. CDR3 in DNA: TGTGCCAGCATCGCGGTCGTAGGGAGGAATGAGCAGTTCTTC.

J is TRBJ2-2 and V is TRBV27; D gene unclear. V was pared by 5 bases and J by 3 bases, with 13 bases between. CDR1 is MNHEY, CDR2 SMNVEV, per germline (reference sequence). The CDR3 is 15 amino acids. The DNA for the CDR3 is TGTGCCAGCAGTAACCCCCGCCACTACACCGGGGAGCTGTTTTTT. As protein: CASSNPRHYTGELFF.

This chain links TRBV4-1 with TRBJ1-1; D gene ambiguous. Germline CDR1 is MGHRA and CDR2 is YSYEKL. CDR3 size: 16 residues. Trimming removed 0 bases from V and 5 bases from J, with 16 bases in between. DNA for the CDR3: TGCGCCAGCAGCCAAGAAATGTCGAGTGGTTGGACTGAAGCTTTCTTT. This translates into CASSQEMSSGWTEAFF.

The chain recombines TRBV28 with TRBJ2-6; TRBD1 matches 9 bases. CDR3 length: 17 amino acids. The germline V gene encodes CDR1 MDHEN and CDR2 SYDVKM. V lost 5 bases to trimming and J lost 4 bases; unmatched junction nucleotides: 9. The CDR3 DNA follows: TGTGCCAGCAGTCTTTCCGGGACAGGGAGGGGGGCCAACGTCCTGACTTTC. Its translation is CASSLSGTGRGANVLTF. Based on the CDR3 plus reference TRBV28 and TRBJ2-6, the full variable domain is DVKVTQSSRYLVKRTGEKVFLECVQDMDHENMFWYRQDPGLGLRLIYFSYDVKMKEKGDIPEGYSVSREKKERFSLILESASTNQTSMYLCASSLSGTGRGANVLTFGAGSRLTVL.

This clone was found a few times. The CDR3 loop is CASSLNLQMSPLHF. The CDR3 DNA reads TGTGCCAGCAGTTTGAATCTGCAGATGTCACCCCTCCACTTT. J is TRBJ1-6 and V is TRBV28; D remains unclear. V lost 3 bases and J 10 bases, leaving 13 bases between the germline ends. Germline CDR1 reads MDHEN; CDR2 reads SYDVKM. This CDR3 region has 14 residues.

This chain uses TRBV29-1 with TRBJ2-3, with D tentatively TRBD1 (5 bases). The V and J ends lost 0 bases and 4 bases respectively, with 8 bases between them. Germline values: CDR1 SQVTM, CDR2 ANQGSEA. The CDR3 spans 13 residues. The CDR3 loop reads CSVEEQGADTQYF. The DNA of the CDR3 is TGCAGCGTTGAAGAGCAGGGCGCAGATACGCAGTATTTT.

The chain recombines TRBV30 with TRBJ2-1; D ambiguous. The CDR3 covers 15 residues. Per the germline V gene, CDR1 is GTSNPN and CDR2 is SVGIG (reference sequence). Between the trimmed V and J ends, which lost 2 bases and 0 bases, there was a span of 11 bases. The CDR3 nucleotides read TGTGCCTGGAGTCATGGGCAGAGCTCCTACAATGAGCAGTTCTTC. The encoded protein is CAWSHGQSSYNEQFF.

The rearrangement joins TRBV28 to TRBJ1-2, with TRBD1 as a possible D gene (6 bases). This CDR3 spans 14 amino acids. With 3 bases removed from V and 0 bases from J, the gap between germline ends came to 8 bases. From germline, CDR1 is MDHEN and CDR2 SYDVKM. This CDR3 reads CASSLDRSNYGYTF. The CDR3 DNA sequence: TGTGCCAGCAGTTTGGACAGATCTAACTATGGCTACACCTTC.

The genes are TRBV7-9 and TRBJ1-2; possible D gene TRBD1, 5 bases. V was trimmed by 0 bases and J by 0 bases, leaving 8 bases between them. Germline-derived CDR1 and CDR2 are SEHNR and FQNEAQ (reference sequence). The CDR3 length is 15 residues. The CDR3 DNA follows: TGTGCCAGCAGCTTAGCGCACAGGACTAACTATGGCTACACCTTC. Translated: CASSLAHRTNYGYTF.

The CDR3 DNA reads TGTGCCAGCAGGTATGGCGGGACAGGGGCCTACGAGCAGTACTTC. Translating gives CASRYGGTGAYEQYF. The chain combines TRBV28 with TRBJ2-7; 10 positions agree with TRBD1. Germline CDR1 MDHEN, CDR2 SYDVKM. This CDR3 comprises 15 residues. The J segment lost 2 bases and the V segment lost 6 bases, leaving 7 bases of the junction unmatched. Looking up the rest from reference TRBV28 and TRBJ2-7 gives the full variable domain: DVKVTQSSRYLVKRTGEKVFLECVQDMDHENMFWYRQDPGLGLRLIYFSYDVKMKEKGDIPEGYSVSREKKERFSLILESASTNQTSMYLCASRYGGTGAYEQYFGPGTRLTVT.

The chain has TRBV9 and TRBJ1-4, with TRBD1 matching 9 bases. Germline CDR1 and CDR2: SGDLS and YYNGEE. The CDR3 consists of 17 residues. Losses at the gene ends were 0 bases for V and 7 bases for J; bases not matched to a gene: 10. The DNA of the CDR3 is TGTGCCAGCAGCGTAGGCGGGGAACAGACAGGGGGTGAAAAACTGTTTTTT. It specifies CASSVGGEQTGGEKLFF.

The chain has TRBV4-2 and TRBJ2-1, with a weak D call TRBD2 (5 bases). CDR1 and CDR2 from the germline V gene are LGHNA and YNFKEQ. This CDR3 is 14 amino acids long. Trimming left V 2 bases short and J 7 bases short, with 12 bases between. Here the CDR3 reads CASSQQRTVNEQFF. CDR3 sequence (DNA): TGTGCCAGCAGCCAACAGCGGACTGTAAATGAGCAGTTCTTC.

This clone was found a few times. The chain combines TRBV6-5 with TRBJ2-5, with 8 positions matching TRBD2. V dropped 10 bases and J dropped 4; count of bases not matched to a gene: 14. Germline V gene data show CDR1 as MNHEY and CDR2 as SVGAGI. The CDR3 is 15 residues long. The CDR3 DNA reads TGTGCCACCCGGGGGGGCGGAAGAGTTGGAGAGACCCAGTACTTC. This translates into CATRGGGRVGETQYF.

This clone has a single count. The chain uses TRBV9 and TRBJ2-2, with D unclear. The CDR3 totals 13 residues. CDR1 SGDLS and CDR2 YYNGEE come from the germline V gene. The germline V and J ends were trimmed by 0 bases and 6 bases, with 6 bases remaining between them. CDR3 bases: TGTGCCAGCAGCGTAGGATGGCCCGGGGAGCTGTTTTTT. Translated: CASSVGWPGELFF.

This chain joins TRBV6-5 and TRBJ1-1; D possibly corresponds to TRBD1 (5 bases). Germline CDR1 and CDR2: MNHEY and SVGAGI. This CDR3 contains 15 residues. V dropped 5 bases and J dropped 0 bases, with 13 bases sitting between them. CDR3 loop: CASSTKTVMNTEAFF. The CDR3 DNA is TGTGCCAGCAGTACGAAGACAGTCATGAACACTGAAGCTTTCTTT.